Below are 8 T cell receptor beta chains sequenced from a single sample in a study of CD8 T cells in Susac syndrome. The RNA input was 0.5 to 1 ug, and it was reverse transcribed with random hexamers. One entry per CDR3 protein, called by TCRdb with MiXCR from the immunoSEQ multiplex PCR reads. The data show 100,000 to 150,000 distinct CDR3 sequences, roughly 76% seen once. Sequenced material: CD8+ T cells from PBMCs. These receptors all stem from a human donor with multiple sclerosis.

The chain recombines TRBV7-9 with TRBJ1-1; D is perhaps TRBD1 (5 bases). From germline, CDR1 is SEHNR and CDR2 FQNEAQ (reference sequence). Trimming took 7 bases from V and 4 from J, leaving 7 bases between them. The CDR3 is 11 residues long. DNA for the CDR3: TGTGCCAGCACTGGGGGCACTGAAGCTTTCTTT. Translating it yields CASTGGTEAFF.

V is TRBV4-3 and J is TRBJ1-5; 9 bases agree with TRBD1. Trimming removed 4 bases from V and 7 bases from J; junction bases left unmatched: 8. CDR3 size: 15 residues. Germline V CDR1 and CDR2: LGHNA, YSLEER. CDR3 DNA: TGCGCCAGCAGCCGAACGACAGGGGGAAACCAGCCCCAGCATTTT. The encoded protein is CASSRTTGGNQPQHF.

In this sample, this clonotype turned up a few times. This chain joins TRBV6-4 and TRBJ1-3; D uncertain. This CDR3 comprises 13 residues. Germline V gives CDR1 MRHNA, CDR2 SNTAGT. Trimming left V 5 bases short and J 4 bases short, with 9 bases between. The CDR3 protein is CASSLDAGNTIYF. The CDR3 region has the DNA TGTGCCAGCAGTCTGGACGCCGGAAACACCATATATTTT.

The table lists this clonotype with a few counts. As DNA, the CDR3 is TGTGCCAGCAGTTACTGGGAGTTCACTGAAGCTTTCTTT. Translation gives CASSYWEFTEAFF. The rearrangement joins TRBV6-5 to TRBJ1-1, with D unclear. Germline loops: CDR1 MNHEY, CDR2 SVGAGI. Trimming pared 1 base from V and 4 bases from J, leaving 7 bases between. The length of the CDR3 is 13 residues.

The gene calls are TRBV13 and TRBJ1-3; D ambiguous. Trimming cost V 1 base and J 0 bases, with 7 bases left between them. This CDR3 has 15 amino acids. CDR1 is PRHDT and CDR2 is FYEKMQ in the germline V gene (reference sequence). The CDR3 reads CASSLASLSGNTIYF. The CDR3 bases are TGTGCCAGCAGCTTAGCCAGTCTCTCTGGAAACACCATATATTTT.

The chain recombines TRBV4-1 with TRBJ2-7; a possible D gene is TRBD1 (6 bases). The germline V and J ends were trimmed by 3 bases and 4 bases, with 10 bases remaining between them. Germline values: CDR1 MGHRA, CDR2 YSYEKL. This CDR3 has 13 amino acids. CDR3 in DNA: TGCGCCAGCAGCCAGCAAGGGGGATACGAGCAGTACTTC. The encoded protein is CASSQQGGYEQYF.

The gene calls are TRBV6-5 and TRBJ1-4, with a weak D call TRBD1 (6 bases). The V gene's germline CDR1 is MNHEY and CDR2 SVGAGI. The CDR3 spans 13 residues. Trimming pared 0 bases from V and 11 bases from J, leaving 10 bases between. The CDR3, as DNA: TGTGCCAGCAGTTACTCGAAGGGGGGGAAACTGTTTTTT. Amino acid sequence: CASSYSKGGKLFF.

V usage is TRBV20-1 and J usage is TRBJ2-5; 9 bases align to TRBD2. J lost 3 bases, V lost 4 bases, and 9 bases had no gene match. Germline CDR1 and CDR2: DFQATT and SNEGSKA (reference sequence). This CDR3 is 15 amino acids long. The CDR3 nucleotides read TGCAGTGCTACCAAGCCGGGACTAGCCAAAGAGACCCAGTACTTC. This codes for CSATKPGLAKETQYF.